The 4 T cell receptor beta chains below come from one sample, sequenced in a study of PD-L1 blockade in urothelial cancer (dated by TCRdb to the late 2010s). Receptors were amplified or captured by the immunoSEQ multiplex PCR assay. In its TCRdb copy, this immuneACCESS table keeps in-frame sequences only and misses some clones. Where compared with another copy, unresolved V genes explain less than half of these, and the others have no known cause. For this sample the table gives about 50,000 clones, of which 87% were detected only once. The ten largest account for around 8% of the sample. The sample here was PBMCs, taken around atezolizumab (anti-PD-L1) treatment. These receptors were obtained from a man aged 55 to 69 with urothelial cancer.

The rearrangement joins TRBV6-1 to TRBJ1-2; possibly TRBD1 for D (6 bases). From germline, CDR1 is MNHNS and CDR2 SASEGT. The CDR3 is 16 residues long. Trimming removed 4 bases at V and 2 bases at J, with 17 bases between. The CDR3 DNA reads as TGTGCCAGCAGTGGATACAGGCAGGGGTACAACTATGGCTACACCTTC. Translation gives CASSGYRQGYNYGYTF.

The chain has TRBV10-2 and TRBJ1-1; D gene uncertain. Germline V gene lookup returns CDR1 WSHSY and CDR2 SAAADI. The CDR3 extends over 13 amino acids. The germline V and J ends were trimmed by 0 bases and 6 bases, with 8 bases remaining between them. The CDR3 reads CASSESSGAEAFF. The DNA for the CDR3 is TGCGCCAGCAGTGAGTCTTCGGGAGCTGAAGCTTTCTTT.

The V call is TRBV6-1, the J call TRBJ2-1, with 8 bases that match TRBD1. Germline trimming cut 4 bases from V and 4 bases from J; bases unmatched to any gene: 12. Germline V gene data show CDR1 as MNHNS and CDR2 as SASEGT. The length of the CDR3 is 17 residues. The DNA of the CDR3 is TGTGCCAGCAGTGCCCTTGGACAGGGCGAATTATACAATGAGCAGTTCTTC. It is translated as CASSALGQGELYNEQFF.

CDR3 nucleotide sequence: TGTGCCAGCAGTTACTCACTGGATACGCAGTATTTT. Translated, it gives CASSYSLDTQYF. The rearrangement joins TRBV6-6 to TRBJ2-3; D ambiguous. CDR1 is MNHNY and CDR2 is SVGAGI in the germline V gene (reference sequence). Trimming removed 0 bases at V and 6 bases at J, with 4 bases between. This CDR3 is built from 12 residues.